Following are 7 T cell receptor beta chains from one sample sequenced in a study of identical twins. One entry per CDR3 protein, called by TCRdb with MiXCR from the 5' RACE reads. In the table there are a few hundred thousand distinct CDR3 sequences, 9.5% to 10% of which are singletons. This sample was shared with a second study, whose subject was yellow fever vaccine responses in identical twins.

Sample: PBMCs. Receptors were obtained from a young woman in good health.

The V call is TRBV29-1, the J call TRBJ2-6, with D hard to call. The CDR3 sequence is 13 residues long. The V end was cut by 5 bases, the J end by 0 bases, with 5 bases between. Germline-derived CDR1 and CDR2 are SQVTM and ANQGSEA. The CDR3 DNA is TGCAGCGTTCGGTACTCTGGGGCCAACGTCCTGACTTTC. It encodes CSVRYSGANVLTF.

The sample holds a few counts of this clonotype. The rearrangement links TRBV20-1 to TRBJ1-2, with no clear D. Looked up from germline, CDR1 is DFQATT and CDR2 is SNEGSKA (reference sequence). The ends were cut back, 3 bases at V and 0 bases at J, with 8 bases in the middle. This CDR3 contains 13 residues. CDR3 in amino acids: CSASVGTNYGYTF. The CDR3 DNA reads TGCAGTGCTAGCGTCGGAACTAACTATGGCTACACCTTC.

This clonotype has just a few counts. The rearrangement joins TRBV3-1 to TRBJ2-1; 11 bases align to TRBD2. Germline V gene lookup returns CDR1 LGHDT and CDR2 YNNKEL (reference sequence). This CDR3 comprises 15 residues. Trimming removed 0 bases from V and 9 bases from J; junction bases left unmatched: 4. CDR3 amino acids: CASSQEASGRSEQFF. In DNA, the CDR3 is TGTGCCAGCAGCCAAGAGGCTAGCGGGAGGAGTGAGCAGTTCTTC.

The V gene is TRBV6-2 or TRBV6-3, the J gene TRBJ1-6; D is unclear. V was clipped by 5 bases and J by 8 bases, with 7 bases between them. The CDR3 length is 12 residues. The germline V gene encodes CDR1 MNHEY and CDR2 SVGEGT. This CDR3 is CASSPVDSPLHF. In nucleotides, the CDR3 is TGTGCCAGCAGTCCGGTGGATTCACCCCTCCACTTT.

The genes are TRBV5-1 and TRBJ2-7; 9 bases are a match to TRBD2. Germline trimming cut 1 base from V and 4 bases from J; bases unmatched to any gene: 6. This CDR3 contains 15 residues. The germline gives CDR1 SGHRS, CDR2 YFSETQ. The CDR3, as DNA: TGCGCCAGCAGCTTGTTGGCTAGCGGGGAATACGAGCAGTACTTC. As protein: CASSLLASGEYEQYF.

This sequence joins TRBV20-1 and TRBJ2-1, with D possibly being TRBD2 (5 bases). CDR1 is DFQATT and CDR2 is SNEGSKA in the germline V gene (reference sequence). V was cut by 6 bases and J by 0 bases, with 18 bases left in between. The CDR3 contains 16 residues. CDR3 region: CSARRPRGSSYNEQFF. In nucleotides, the CDR3 is TGCAGTGCCAGGCGACCTCGGGGAAGCTCCTACAATGAGCAGTTCTTC.

This clonotype came up many times. The rearrangement links TRBV6-5 to TRBJ2-5, with 7 bases matching TRBD2. This CDR3 spans 15 amino acids. The V gene's germline CDR1 is MNHEY and CDR2 SVGAGI. V was pared by 1 base and J by 3 bases, with 5 bases of the junction left unmatched. CDR3 DNA sequence: TGTGCCAGCAGTTACTGGGAGAGCGGGGAAGAGACCCAGTACTTC. Its translation is CASSYWESGEETQYF.